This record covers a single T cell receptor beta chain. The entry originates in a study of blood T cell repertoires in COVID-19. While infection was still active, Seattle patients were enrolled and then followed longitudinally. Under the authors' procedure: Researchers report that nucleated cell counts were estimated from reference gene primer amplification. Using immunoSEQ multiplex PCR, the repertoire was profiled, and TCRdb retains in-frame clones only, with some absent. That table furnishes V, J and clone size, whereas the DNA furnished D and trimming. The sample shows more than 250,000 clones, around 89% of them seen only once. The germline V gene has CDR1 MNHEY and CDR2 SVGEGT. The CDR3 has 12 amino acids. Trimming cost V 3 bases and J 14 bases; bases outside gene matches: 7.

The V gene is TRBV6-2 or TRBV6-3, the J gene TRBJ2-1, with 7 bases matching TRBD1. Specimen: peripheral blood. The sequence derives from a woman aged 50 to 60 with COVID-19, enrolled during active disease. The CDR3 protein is CASSYQQGREFF. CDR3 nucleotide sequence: TGTGCCAGCAGTTATCAACAGGGGCGGGAGTTCTTC.